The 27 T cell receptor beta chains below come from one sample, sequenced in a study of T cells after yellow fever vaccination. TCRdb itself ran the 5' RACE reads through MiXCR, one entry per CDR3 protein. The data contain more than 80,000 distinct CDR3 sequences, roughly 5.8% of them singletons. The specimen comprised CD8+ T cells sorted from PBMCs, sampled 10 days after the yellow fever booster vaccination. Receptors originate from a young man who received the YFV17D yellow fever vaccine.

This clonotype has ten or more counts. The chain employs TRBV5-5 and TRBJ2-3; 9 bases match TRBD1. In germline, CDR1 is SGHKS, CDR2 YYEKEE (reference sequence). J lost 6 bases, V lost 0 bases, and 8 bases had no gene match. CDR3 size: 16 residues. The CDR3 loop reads CASSLEDRGGRDTQYF. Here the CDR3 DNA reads TGTGCCAGCAGCTTGGAGGACAGGGGAGGCAGGGATACGCAGTATTTT.

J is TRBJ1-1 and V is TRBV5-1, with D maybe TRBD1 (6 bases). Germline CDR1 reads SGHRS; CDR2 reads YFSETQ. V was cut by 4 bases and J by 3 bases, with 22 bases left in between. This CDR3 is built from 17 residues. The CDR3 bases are TGCGCCAGCAGCCTCGTGCAGGGGCGCGGAAAATACACTGAAGCTTTCTTT. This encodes CASSLVQGRGKYTEAFF.

In DNA form, the CDR3 reads TGTGCCAGCAGCCAAGATAGAGGGATCTTAGATACGCAGTATTTT. It encodes CASSQDRGILDTQYF. V and J are TRBV4-2 and TRBJ2-3, with a weak D call TRBD2 (5 bases). Germline CDR1 is LGHNA and CDR2 is YNFKEQ. The CDR3 totals 15 residues. V was clipped by 0 bases and J by 5 bases, with 12 bases between them.

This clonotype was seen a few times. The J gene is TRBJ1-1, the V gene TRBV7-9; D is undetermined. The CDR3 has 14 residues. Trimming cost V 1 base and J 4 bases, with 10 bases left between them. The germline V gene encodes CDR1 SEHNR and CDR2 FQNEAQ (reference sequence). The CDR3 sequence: CASSLDSRITEAFF. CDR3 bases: TGTGCCAGCAGCTTAGACAGTAGAATCACTGAAGCTTTCTTT.

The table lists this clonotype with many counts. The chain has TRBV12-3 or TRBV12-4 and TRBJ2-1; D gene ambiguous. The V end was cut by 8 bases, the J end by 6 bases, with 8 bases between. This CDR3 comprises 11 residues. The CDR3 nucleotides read TGTGCCAGCCTATCAGGCAATGAGCAGTTCTTC. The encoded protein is CASLSGNEQFF.

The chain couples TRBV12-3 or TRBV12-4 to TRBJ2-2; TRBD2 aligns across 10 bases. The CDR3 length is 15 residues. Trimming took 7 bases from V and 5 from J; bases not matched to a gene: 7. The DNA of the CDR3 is TGTGCCAGCACCTCTAGCGGGGGCGGAACCGGGGAGCTGTTTTTT. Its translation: CASTSSGGGTGELFF.

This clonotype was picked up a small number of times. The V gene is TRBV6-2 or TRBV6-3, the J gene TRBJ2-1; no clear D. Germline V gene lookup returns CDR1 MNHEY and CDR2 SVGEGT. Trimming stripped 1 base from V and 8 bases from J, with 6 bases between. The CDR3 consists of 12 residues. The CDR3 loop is CASSYWVYEQFF. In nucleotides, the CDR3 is TGTGCCAGCAGTTACTGGGTCTATGAGCAGTTCTTC.

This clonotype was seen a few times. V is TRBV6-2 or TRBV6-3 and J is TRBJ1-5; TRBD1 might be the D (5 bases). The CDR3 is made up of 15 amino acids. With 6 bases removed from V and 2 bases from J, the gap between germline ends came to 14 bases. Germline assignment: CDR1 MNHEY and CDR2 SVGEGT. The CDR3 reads CASSWDDGGNQPQHF. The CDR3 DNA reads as TGTGCCAGCAGCTGGGACGATGGGGGCAATCAGCCCCAGCATTTT.

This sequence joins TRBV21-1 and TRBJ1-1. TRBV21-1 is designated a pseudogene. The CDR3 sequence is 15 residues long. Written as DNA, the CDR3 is TGTGCCAGCAGCAAAGGCCACGGGGAGAACACTGAAGCTTTCTTT. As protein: CASSKGHGENTEAFF.

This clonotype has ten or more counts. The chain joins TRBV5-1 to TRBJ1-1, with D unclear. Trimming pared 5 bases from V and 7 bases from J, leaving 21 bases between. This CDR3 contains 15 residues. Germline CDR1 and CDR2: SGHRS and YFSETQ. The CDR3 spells CASRRGITNGVEAFF. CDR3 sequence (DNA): TGCGCCAGCAGGAGAGGAATTACGAACGGAGTTGAAGCTTTCTTT.

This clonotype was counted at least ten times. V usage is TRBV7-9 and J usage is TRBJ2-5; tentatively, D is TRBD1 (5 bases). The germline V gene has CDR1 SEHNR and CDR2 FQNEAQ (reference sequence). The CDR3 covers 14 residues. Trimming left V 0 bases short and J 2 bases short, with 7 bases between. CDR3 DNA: TGTGCCAGCAGCTTAGCCGACAGACAAGAGACCCAGTACTTC. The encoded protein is CASSLADRQETQYF. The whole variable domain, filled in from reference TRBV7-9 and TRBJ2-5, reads DTGVSQNPRHKITKRGQNVTFRCDPISEHNRLYWYRQTLGQGPEFLTYFQNEAQLEKSRLLSDRFSAERPKGSFSTLEIQRTEQGDSAMYLCASSLADRQETQYFGPGTRLLVL.

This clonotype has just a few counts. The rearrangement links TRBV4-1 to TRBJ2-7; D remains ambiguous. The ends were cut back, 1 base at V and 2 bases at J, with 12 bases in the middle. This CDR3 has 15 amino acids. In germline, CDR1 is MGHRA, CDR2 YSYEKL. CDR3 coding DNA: TGCGCCAGCAGCCAAGCCGCGTCTCAACCCTACGAGCAGTACTTC. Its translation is CASSQAASQPYEQYF.

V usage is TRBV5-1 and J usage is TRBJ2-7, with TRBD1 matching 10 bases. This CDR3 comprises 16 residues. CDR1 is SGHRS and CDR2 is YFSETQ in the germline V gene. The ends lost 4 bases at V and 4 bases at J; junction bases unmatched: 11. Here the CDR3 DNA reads TGCGCCAGCAGCCAAACCGGGACAGGGGTAAGGTACGAGCAGTACTTC. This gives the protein CASSQTGTGVRYEQYF.

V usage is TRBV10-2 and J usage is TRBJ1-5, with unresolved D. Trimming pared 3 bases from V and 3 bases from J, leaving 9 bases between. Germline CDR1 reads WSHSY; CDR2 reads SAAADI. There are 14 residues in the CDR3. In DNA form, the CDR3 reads TGCGCCAGCAGTGATCTGAAGCTCAATCAGCCCCAGCATTTT. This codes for CASSDLKLNQPQHF.

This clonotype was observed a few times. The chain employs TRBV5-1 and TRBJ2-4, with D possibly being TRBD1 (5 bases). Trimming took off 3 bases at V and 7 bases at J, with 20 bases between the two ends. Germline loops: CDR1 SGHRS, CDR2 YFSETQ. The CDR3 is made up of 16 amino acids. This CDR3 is CASSYVGRAANNIQYF. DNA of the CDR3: TGCGCCAGCAGCTACGTGGGCAGGGCGGCTAACAACATTCAGTACTTC.

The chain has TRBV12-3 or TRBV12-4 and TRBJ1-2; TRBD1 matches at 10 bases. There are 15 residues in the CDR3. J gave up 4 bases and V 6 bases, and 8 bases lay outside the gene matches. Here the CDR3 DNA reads TGTGCCAGCAGCCCGACAGGGGGCTCCTCCTATGGCTACACCTTC. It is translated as CASSPTGGSSYGYTF.

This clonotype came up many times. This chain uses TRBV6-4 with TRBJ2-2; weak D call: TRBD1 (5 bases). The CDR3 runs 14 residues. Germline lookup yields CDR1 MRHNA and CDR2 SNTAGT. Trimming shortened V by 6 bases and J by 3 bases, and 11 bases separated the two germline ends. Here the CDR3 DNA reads TGTGCCAGCAGACGGCTAGGGGACACCGGGGAGCTGTTTTTT. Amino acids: CASRRLGDTGELFF.

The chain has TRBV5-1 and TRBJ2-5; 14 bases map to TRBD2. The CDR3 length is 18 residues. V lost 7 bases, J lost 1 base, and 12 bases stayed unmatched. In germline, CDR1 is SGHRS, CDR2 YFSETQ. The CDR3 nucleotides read TGCGCCAGCTTTCCGTCGGGACTAGCGGGGGAGTCCCAAGAGACCCAGTACTTC. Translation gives CASFPSGLAGESQETQYF.

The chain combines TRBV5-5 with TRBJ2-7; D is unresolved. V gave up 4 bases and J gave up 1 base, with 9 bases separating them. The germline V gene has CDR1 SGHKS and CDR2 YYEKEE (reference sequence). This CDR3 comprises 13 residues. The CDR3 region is CASSLTKSYEQYF. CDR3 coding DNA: TGTGCCAGCAGCCTCACCAAGTCCTACGAGCAGTACTTC. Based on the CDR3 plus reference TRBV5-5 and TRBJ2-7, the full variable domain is DAGVTQSPTHLIKTRGQQVTLRCSPISGHKSVSWYQQVLGQGPQFIFQYYEKEERGRGNFPDRFSARQFPNYSSELNVNALLLGDSALYLCASSLTKSYEQYFGPGTRLTVT.

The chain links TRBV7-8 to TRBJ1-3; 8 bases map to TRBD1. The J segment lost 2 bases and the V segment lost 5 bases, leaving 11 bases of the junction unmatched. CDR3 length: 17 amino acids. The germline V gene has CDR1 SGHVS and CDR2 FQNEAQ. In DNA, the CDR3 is TGTGCCAGCAGCCCGCAAACAGGGGGAAATGCTGGAAACACCATATATTTT. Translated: CASSPQTGGNAGNTIYF.

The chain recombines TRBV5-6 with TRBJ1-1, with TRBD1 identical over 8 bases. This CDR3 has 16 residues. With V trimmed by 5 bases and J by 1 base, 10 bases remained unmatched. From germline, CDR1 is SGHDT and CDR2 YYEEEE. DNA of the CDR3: TGTGCCAGCAGTGAGGACAGGGTCCCCTCGAACACTGAAGCTTTCTTT. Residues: CASSEDRVPSNTEAFF.

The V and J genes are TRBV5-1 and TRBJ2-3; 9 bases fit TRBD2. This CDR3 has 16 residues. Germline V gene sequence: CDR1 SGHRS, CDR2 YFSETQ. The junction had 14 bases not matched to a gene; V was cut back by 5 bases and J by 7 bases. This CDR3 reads CASSFGLGLATHTQYF. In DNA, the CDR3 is TGCGCCAGCAGTTTTGGACTGGGACTAGCTACACATACGCAGTATTTT.

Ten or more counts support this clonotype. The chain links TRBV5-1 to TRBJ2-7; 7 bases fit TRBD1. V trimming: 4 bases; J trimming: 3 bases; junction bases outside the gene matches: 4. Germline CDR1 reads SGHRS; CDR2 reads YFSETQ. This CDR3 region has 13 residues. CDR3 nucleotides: TGCGCCAGCAGCCCCCGGACAGGCTACGAGCAGTACTTC. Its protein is CASSPRTGYEQYF.

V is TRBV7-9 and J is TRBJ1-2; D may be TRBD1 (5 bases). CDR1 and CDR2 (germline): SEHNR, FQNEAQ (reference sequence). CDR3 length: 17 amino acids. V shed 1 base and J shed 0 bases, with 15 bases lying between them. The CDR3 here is CASSLGASTDPNYGYTF. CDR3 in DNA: TGTGCCAGCAGCTTAGGGGCGTCGACAGATCCTAACTATGGCTACACCTTC. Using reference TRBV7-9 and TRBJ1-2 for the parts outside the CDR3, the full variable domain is DTGVSQNPRHKITKRGQNVTFRCDPISEHNRLYWYRQTLGQGPEFLTYFQNEAQLEKSRLLSDRFSAERPKGSFSTLEIQRTEQGDSAMYLCASSLGASTDPNYGYTFGSGTRLTVV.

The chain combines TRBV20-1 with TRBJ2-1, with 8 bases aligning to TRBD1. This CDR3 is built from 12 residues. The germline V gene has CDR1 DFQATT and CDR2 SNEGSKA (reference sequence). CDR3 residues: CTLGQGAYEQFF. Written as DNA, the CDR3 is TGCACGCTCGGGCAGGGGGCATATGAGCAGTTCTTC.

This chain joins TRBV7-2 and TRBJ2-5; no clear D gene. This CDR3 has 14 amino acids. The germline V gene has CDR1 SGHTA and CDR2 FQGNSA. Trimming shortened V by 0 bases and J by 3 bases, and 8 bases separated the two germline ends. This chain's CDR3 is CASSLARTEETQYF. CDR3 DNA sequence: TGTGCCAGCAGCTTAGCAAGAACAGAAGAGACCCAGTACTTC.

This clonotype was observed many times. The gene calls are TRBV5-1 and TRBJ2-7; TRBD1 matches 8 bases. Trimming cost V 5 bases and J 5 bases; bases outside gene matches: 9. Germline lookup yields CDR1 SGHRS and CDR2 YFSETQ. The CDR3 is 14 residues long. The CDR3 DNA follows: TGCGCCAGCAGTGTCAGGGGGCTCGCGAACGAGCAGTACTTC. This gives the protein CASSVRGLANEQYF.